This T cell receptor (beta chain) is drawn from a study of T-cell memory formation after mild COVID-19. Overall study findings and caveats: That cross-reactive memory joined was suggested by some responding clones appearing in pre-infection memory.

Ten or more counts support this clonotype. Its antigen remains unidentified. This CDR3 comprises 15 residues. Germline values: CDR1 MNHEY, CDR2 SVGEGT. The germline V and J ends were trimmed by 0 bases and 0 bases, with 3 bases remaining between them. TCRdb passed the 5' RACE reads through MiXCR, listing each CDR3 protein once. This table holds some 330,000 distinct CDR3 sequences, 21% found once. Input material: PBMCs or a T cell subset sorted from them (not recorded which). The chain has TRBV6-2 or TRBV6-3 and TRBJ2-6; D ambiguous. This TCR derives from an adult woman who had mild COVID-19 (a few samples of this study predate the infection). Cell type and time point are not known. The CDR3: CASSYSNSGANVLTF. The CDR3 DNA is TGTGCCAGCAGTTACTCAAACTCTGGGGCCAACGTCCTGACTTTC.